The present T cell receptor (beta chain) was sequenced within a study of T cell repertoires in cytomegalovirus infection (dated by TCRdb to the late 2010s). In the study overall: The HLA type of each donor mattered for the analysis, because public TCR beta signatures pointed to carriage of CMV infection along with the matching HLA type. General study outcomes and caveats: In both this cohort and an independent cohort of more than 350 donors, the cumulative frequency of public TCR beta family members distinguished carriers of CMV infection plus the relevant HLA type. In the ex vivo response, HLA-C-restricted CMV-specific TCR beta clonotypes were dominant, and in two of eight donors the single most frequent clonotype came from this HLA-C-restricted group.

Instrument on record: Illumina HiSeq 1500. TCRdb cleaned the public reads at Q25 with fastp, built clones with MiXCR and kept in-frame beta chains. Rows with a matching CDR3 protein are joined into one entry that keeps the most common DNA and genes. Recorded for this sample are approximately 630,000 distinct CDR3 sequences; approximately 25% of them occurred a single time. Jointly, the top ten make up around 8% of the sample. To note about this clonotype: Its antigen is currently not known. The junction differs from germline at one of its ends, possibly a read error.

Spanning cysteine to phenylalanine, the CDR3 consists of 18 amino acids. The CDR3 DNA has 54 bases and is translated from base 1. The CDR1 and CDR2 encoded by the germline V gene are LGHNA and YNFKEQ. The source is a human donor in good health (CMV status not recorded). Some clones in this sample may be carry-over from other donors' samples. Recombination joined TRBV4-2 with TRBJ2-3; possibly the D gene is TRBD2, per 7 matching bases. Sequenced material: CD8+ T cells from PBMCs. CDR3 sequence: CASSQVPRGGVQGDPQYF. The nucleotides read TGTGCCAGCAGCCAAGTCCCTCGCGGGGGAGTACAGGGAGATCCGCAGTATTTT.